The 26 T cell receptor beta chains presented below share a single source sample, sequenced in a study of cytomegalovirus exposure and HLA in healthy donors (dated by TCRdb to about 2017). To prepare the library, the immunoSEQ multiplex PCR assay was applied. For the multiplex PCR, a mixture combining 60 forward primers for TCR Vbeta segments and 13 reverse primers for TCR Jbeta segments was used. TCRdb's version of the immuneACCESS table is confined to in-frame rearrangements and falls short of the full clone set. An unresolved V gene accounts for under half of the shortfall where checked; the remainder is of unknown origin. The sample data list fewer than 55,000 clones, and roughly 72% of these were observed just once. The leading ten clones occupy about 22% of the sample. The sequenced material came from PBMCs. The receptors were gathered from a woman aged 45-65 years in good health and CMV-seropositive.

J is TRBJ2-5 and V is TRBV2; D might be TRBD1 (6 bases). The germline V gene has CDR1 SNHLY and CDR2 FYNNEI. V was trimmed by 5 bases and J by 4 bases, leaving 17 bases between them. The CDR3 is made up of 15 amino acids. CDR3 nucleotide sequence: TGTGCCAGCAGTAGTTCAGGGACAACGCGAGAGACCCAGTACTTC. It yields the protein CASSSSGTTRETQYF.

The chain carries TRBV14 and TRBJ2-3; the D is unclear. Between the trimmed V and J ends, which lost 4 bases and 11 bases, there was a span of 16 bases. The CDR3 consists of 13 residues. The germline V gene has CDR1 SGHDN and CDR2 FVKESK. The DNA for the CDR3 is TGTGCCAGCAGCCGCCTTTACCCAGGAAAGCAGTATTTT. Its protein product is CASSRLYPGKQYF.

The chain joins TRBV2 to TRBJ2-1; 7 bases agree with TRBD1. The germline V gene encodes CDR1 SNHLY and CDR2 FYNNEI. This CDR3 is 12 amino acids long. Trimming at V came to 8 bases and at J to 4 bases, leaving 2 bases not matched to a gene. The CDR3 DNA reads TGTGCCAGCGGACAGGTTTACAATGAGCAGTTCTTC. Translation: CASGQVYNEQFF.

CDR3 protein: CASSLKGENYGYTF. DNA for the CDR3: TGCGCCAGCAGCTTGAAGGGGGAAAACTATGGCTACACCTTC. The V and J genes are TRBV5-1 and TRBJ1-2; the D gene is possibly TRBD1 (6 bases). The CDR3 is 14 amino acids. With 1 base removed from V and 2 bases from J, the gap between germline ends came to 9 bases. The germline CDR1 and CDR2 sequences are SGHRS and YFSETQ. Based on the CDR3 plus reference TRBV5-1 and TRBJ1-2, the full variable domain is KAGVTQTPRYLIKTRGQQVTLSCSPISGHRSVSWYQQTPGQGLQFLFEYFSETQRNKGNFPGRFSGRQFSNSRSEMNVSTLELGDSALYLCASSLKGENYGYTFGSGTRLTVV.

The chain recombines TRBV30 with TRBJ2-2; 12 positions match TRBD2. In germline, CDR1 is GTSNPN, CDR2 SVGIG (reference sequence). The CDR3 is made up of 15 amino acids. Trimming took 3 bases from V and 5 from J; bases not matched to a gene: 4. The CDR3 nucleotides are TGTGCCTGGAGCACAGGACTAGCGGGGACCGGGGAGCTGTTTTTT. The encoded protein is CAWSTGLAGTGELFF.

The V gene is TRBV19, the J gene TRBJ1-1, with D possibly TRBD1 on 6 matching bases. The CDR3 has 14 residues. Germline-derived CDR1 and CDR2 are LNHDA and SQIVND (reference sequence). V gave up 5 bases and J gave up 1 base, with 11 bases separating them. CDR3 coding DNA: TGTGCCAGTAGTGAAGTCAGGGGGAACACTGAAGCTTTCTTT. Translation gives CASSEVRGNTEAFF.

The J gene is TRBJ1-6, the V gene TRBV2, with D possibly being TRBD1 (6 bases). The CDR3 contains 15 residues. Trimming cost V 8 bases and J 7 bases, with 18 bases left between them. Germline V gene data show CDR1 as SNHLY and CDR2 as FYNNEI. The CDR3 DNA sequence: TGTGCCAGCGTGTTGGGGGTTAGGGGGAATTCACCCCTCCACTTT. Encoded protein: CASVLGVRGNSPLHF.

About this clone itself: A junction boundary mismatches the germline segment, possibly from a read error. This chain links TRBV6-6 with TRBJ2-5, with D perhaps TRBD1 (6 bases). CDR1 and CDR2 from the germline V gene are MNHNY and SVGAGI (reference sequence). This CDR3 has 13 residues. The CDR3 loop is CASLSKTGEAQYF. The CDR3, as DNA: TGTGCCAGCCTATCTAAGACAGGAGAGGCCCAGTACTTC.

The chain uses TRBV5-1 and TRBJ1-2; TRBD1 aligns across 8 bases. The CDR3 loop spans 15 amino acids. Germline V lookup: CDR1 SGHRS, CDR2 YFSETQ. The junction had 10 bases not matched to a gene; V was cut back by 4 bases and J by 5 bases. CDR3: CASSIDRGTHYGYTF. Written as DNA, the CDR3 is TGCGCCAGCAGCATTGACAGGGGAACGCATTATGGCTACACCTTC.

The chain couples TRBV7-2 to TRBJ2-1, with D maybe TRBD2 (5 bases). CDR1 SGHTA and CDR2 FQGNSA come from the germline V gene. V dropped 8 bases and J dropped 3 bases, with 17 bases sitting between them. This CDR3 is built from 15 residues. The CDR3 loop reads CASATWEMGYNEQFF. The DNA for the CDR3 is TGTGCCAGCGCGACCTGGGAGATGGGCTACAATGAGCAGTTCTTC.

This chain joins TRBV5-5 and TRBJ2-7; the match to TRBD2 covers 10 bases. There are 16 residues in the CDR3. With V trimmed by 4 bases and J by 7 bases, 14 bases remained unmatched. Germline V CDR1 and CDR2: SGHKS, YYEKEE (reference sequence). In DNA form, the CDR3 reads TGTGCCAGCAGCCGATCTGTCCCGGGACTAGCGTTAGAGCAGTACTTC. As protein: CASSRSVPGLALEQYF. Looking up the rest from reference TRBV5-5 and TRBJ2-7 gives the full variable domain: DAGVTQSPTHLIKTRGQQVTLRCSPISGHKSVSWYQQVLGQGPQFIFQYYEKEERGRGNFPDRFSARQFPNYSSELNVNALLLGDSALYLCASSRSVPGLALEQYFGPGTRLTVT.

This chain connects TRBV4-3 to TRBJ1-1; possibly TRBD1 for D (5 bases). This CDR3 is built from 12 residues. Trimming removed 4 bases from V and 4 bases from J, with 7 bases in between. Germline CDR1 reads LGHNA; CDR2 reads YSLEER. The CDR3 region is CASSRGVTEAFF. CDR3 DNA: TGCGCCAGCAGCCGGGGGGTCACTGAAGCTTTCTTT.

By frequency in the sample, this clone is large. The rearrangement links TRBV7-8 to TRBJ1-4; a weak D match, TRBD1 (5 bases). CDR1 SGHVS and CDR2 FQNEAQ come from the germline V gene. CDR3 length equals 16 residues. V shed 1 base and J shed 3 bases, with 12 bases lying between them. The CDR3 reads CASSLGTGLSNEKLFF. CDR3 nucleotide sequence: TGTGCCAGCAGCTTAGGCACGGGACTGTCTAATGAAAAACTGTTTTTT. The full variable domain, in which reference TRBV7-8 and TRBJ1-4 provide the parts outside the CDR3, is GAGVSQSPRYKVAKRGQDVALRCDPISGHVSLFWYQQALGQGPEFLTYFQNEAQLDKSGLPSDRFFAERPEGSVSTLKIQRTQQEDSAVYLCASSLGTGLSNEKLFFGSGTQLSVL.

This chain links TRBV4-1 with TRBJ2-7, with 9 bases lining up with TRBD1. The CDR3 extends over 14 amino acids. Trimming at V came to 4 bases and at J to 5 bases, leaving 6 bases not matched to a gene. Germline values: CDR1 MGHRA, CDR2 YSYEKL. The chain's CDR3 is CASSRGDRADEQYF. CDR3 in DNA: TGCGCCAGCAGCCGGGGGGACAGGGCAGACGAGCAGTACTTC.

The gene calls are TRBV15 and TRBJ2-1; D perhaps matches TRBD2 (5 bases). The CDR3 spans 12 residues. With 1 base removed from V and 10 bases from J, the gap between germline ends came to 8 bases. CDR1 is LNHNV, CDR2 YYDKDF, per germline (reference sequence). CDR3 protein: CATSRGGGEQFF. The CDR3 nucleotides read TGTGCCACCAGCAGAGGAGGAGGAGAGCAGTTCTTC.

Notes on this clone: The sample has other DNA sequences that encode this CDR3 too. The chain links TRBV5-1 to TRBJ1-4; 7 bases are a match to TRBD1. The CDR3 is 17 residues long. V lost 4 bases and J lost 3; bases outside the gene matches: 12. In germline, CDR1 is SGHRS, CDR2 YFSETQ. CDR3 nucleotides: TGCGCCAGCAGCCCGCTCGGTCCGGACAGGTCTAATGAAAAACTGTTTTTT. It yields the protein CASSPLGPDRSNEKLFF.

A few counts support this clone. The V and J genes are TRBV27 and TRBJ2-3; no reliable D call. The V gene's germline CDR1 is MNHEY and CDR2 SMNVEV (reference sequence). Trimming cost V 5 bases and J 8 bases, with 17 bases left between them. The CDR3 runs 14 residues. The DNA of the CDR3 is TGTGCCAGCAGTCCCTCCAGGCTCCCGGCTACGCAGTATTTT. Translation gives CASSPSRLPATQYF.

This clone was counted a single time. This chain connects TRBV7-6 to TRBJ2-3, with D maybe TRBD2 (7 bases). The CDR3 loop spans 15 amino acids. With 1 base removed from V and 2 bases from J, the gap between germline ends came to 10 bases. From germline, CDR1 is SGHVS and CDR2 FNYEAQ. CDR3 residues: CASSLGRGATDTQYF. CDR3 nucleotides: TGTGCCAGCAGCTTAGGACGGGGGGCCACAGATACGCAGTATTTT.

The chain has TRBV5-1 and TRBJ1-2; D is possibly TRBD1 (5 bases). Germline-derived CDR1 and CDR2 are SGHRS and YFSETQ. This CDR3 has 14 residues. V was cut by 2 bases and J by 6 bases, with 14 bases left in between. CDR3 sequence (DNA): TGCGCCAGCAGCTTCGCCCAGGGTAGTCATGGCTACACCTTC. As protein: CASSFAQGSHGYTF.

This CDR3 reads CASSSSSSGGETQYF. CDR3 DNA: TGTGCCAGCAGTTCCTCCTCTAGCGGTGGGGAGACCCAGTACTTC. The chain combines TRBV28 with TRBJ2-5; 7 bases match TRBD2. After removal of 4 bases from V and 5 bases from J, the junction contained 10 bases not matched to a gene. The CDR3 has 15 residues. The germline V gene has CDR1 MDHEN and CDR2 SYDVKM.

This chain links TRBV7-9 with TRBJ2-7, with TRBD1 matching over 8 bases. This CDR3 region has 16 residues. The junction had 12 bases not matched to a gene; V was cut back by 2 bases and J by 6 bases. CDR1 is SEHNR, CDR2 FQNEAQ, per germline (reference sequence). The CDR3 DNA reads as TGTGCCAGCAGCTTAATCGGTCGGGGGACAGGCATCGAGCAGTACTTC. It is translated as CASSLIGRGTGIEQYF.

The chain combines TRBV19 with TRBJ2-3; a weak D match, TRBD1 (6 bases). The CDR3 length is 14 residues. CDR1 and CDR2 (germline): LNHDA, SQIVND (reference sequence). Trimming pared 4 bases from V and 2 bases from J, leaving 10 bases between. The CDR3: CASSRDTHTDTQYF. The CDR3 DNA reads as TGTGCCAGTAGTAGGGACACACACACAGATACGCAGTATTTT.

This clone was counted only a few times. The V and J genes are TRBV9 and TRBJ1-1; 7 nucleotides line up with TRBD1. V shed 4 bases, J shed 8 bases, and the junction held 8 bases outside the gene matches. The CDR3 consists of 13 residues. Germline values: CDR1 SGDLS, CDR2 YYNGEE. The CDR3 DNA follows: TGTGCCAGCAGCCCGAACGTGGACAGGGAAGCTTTCTTT. Its translation: CASSPNVDREAFF.

The chain couples TRBV18 to TRBJ1-1, with D maybe TRBD1 (6 bases). CDR1 and CDR2 (germline): KGHSH, LQKENI. V was trimmed by 3 bases and J by 2 bases, leaving 13 bases between them. This CDR3 has 15 amino acids. The CDR3 bases are TGTGCCAGCTCACCTATAGACAGGCGAAACACTGAAGCTTTCTTT. Residues: CASSPIDRRNTEAFF.

This clone rates as medium-sized (0.01 to 0.1%). The chain joins TRBV6-6 to TRBJ2-3, with D maybe TRBD2 (6 bases). V gave up 2 bases and J gave up 4 bases, with 7 bases separating them. The germline V gene encodes CDR1 MNHNY and CDR2 SVGAGI (reference sequence). The CDR3 spans 13 residues. The CDR3 loop is CASSYREADTQYF. DNA of the CDR3: TGTGCCAGCAGTTACAGGGAGGCAGATACGCAGTATTTT.

This chain uses TRBV12-5 with TRBJ2-3; 8 bases agree with TRBD2. Germline lookup yields CDR1 LGHNT and CDR2 FRNRAP. The V segment lost 5 bases and the J segment 8 bases; nucleotides outside the gene matches: 6. This CDR3 comprises 13 residues. The CDR3 loop reads CASGPGGGSTQYF. In DNA form, the CDR3 reads TGTGCTAGTGGTCCGGGGGGGGGCTCTACGCAGTATTTT.